The entry that follows covers one T cell receptor (beta chain) sequence. The entry originates in a study of blood T cell repertoires in COVID-19. Study-wide context: Collection of acute and convalescent COVID-19 samples took place in the United States, Italy and Spain. Sources were T cells, B-cell-depleted T cells, or PBMCs; the material itself was cDNA or gDNA.

Authors' methods: From reference gene primer amplification, estimates of nucleated cell counts were derived. The data were produced by immunoSEQ multiplex PCR, yet TCRdb's version contains in-frame clones alone and is incomplete. V and J calls plus clone size are reproduced from that table; the DNA served to infer D and trimming. The sample shows 89,000 or so clones, around 85% of them seen only once. The receptor was derived from a human donor in a cohort sampled during active COVID-19. Specimen: peripheral blood.

The CDR3 region has the DNA TGTGCCAGCAGCCGCGGACTAGTAACAGATACGCAGTATTTT. Its protein is CASSRGLVTDTQYF. The J gene is TRBJ2-3, the V gene TRBV3-1 (or the pseudogene TRBV3-2); 7 bases are shared with TRBD2. The CDR3 consists of 14 residues. J lost 3 bases, V lost 4 bases, and 4 bases had no gene match. CDR1 and CDR2 from the germline V gene are LGHDT and YNNKEL (reference sequence).